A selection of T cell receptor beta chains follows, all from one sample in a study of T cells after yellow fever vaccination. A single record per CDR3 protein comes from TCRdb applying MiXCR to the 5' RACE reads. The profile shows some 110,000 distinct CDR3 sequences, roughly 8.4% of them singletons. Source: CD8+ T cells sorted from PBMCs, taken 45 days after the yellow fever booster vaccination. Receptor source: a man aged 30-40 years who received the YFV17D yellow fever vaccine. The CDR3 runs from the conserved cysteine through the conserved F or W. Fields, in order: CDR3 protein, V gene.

cdr3_aa: CSVDHRTSGGHEQFF
v_call: TRBV29-1

cdr3_aa: CASSDEPGQPYEQYF
v_call: TRBV27

cdr3_aa: CASSQSDQDYEQYF
v_call: TRBV4-3

cdr3_aa: CASSLGLAGTGANVLTF
v_call: TRBV7-6

cdr3_aa: CASSFGAHLASNEQYF
v_call: TRBV12-3/TRBV12-4

cdr3_aa: CASTKGVASTDTQYF
v_call: TRBV12-3/TRBV12-4

cdr3_aa: CASSRPFGGTNYGYTF
v_call: TRBV6-2/TRBV6-3

cdr3_aa: CASSLGSGANVLTF
v_call: TRBV5-1

cdr3_aa: CASSPLAGAKETQYF
v_call: TRBV5-6

cdr3_aa: CASSFYEQFF
v_call: TRBV7-9

cdr3_aa: CASSLVGTEETQYF
v_call: TRBV5-6

cdr3_aa: CASRVDSNEQFF
v_call: TRBV5-1

cdr3_aa: CSGSVLGYNEQFF
v_call: TRBV20-1

cdr3_aa: CSARDFSRNTIYF
v_call: TRBV20-1

cdr3_aa: CASSNQGVQGLNTEAFF
v_call: TRBV7-2

cdr3_aa: CASSLGKEQPSYEQYF
v_call: TRBV5-1

cdr3_aa: CASSFRDTSYEQYF
v_call: TRBV11-2

cdr3_aa: CASSSGTGPNEKLFF
v_call: TRBV28

cdr3_aa: CASSLMGQQYF
v_call: TRBV5-4

cdr3_aa: CSATGNEQFF
v_call: TRBV20-1

cdr3_aa: CAASTGELFF
v_call: TRBV6-1

cdr3_aa: CASRLMGGTEAFF
v_call: TRBV14

cdr3_aa: CASSLGGGALADTQYF
v_call: TRBV7-2

cdr3_aa: CSARNRDSSYEQYF
v_call: TRBV20-1

cdr3_aa: CASSWINEQFF
v_call: TRBV25-1

cdr3_aa: CASSLAGAVEQYF
v_call: TRBV7-2

cdr3_aa: CASSYYGSSYNEQFF
v_call: TRBV6-5

cdr3_aa: CASSLHPDTQYF
v_call: TRBV12-3/TRBV12-4

cdr3_aa: CASSPPEGQGSDTQYF
v_call: TRBV18